The 10 T cell receptor beta chains listed next were all sequenced from one sample in a study of shared clonotypes between healthy human individuals. Some clones are missing from TCRdb's copy, which holds only in-frame ones; the method was immunoSEQ multiplex PCR. The data hold roughly 1,600,000 clones, with just under 99% observed a single time. Material: naive CD4+ T cells sorted from blood. This sample's subset: CD45RA+ positively selected. These receptors were collected from a man younger than 40 in good health.

Only one count was recorded for this clone. The DNA for the CDR3 is TGTGCCAGCAGTGAGTTGGCGGTCGGTGAGCAGTTCTTC. This gives the protein CASSELAVGEQFF. The chain couples TRBV2 to TRBJ2-1, with D uncertain. The CDR3 spans 13 residues. CDR1 SNHLY and CDR2 FYNNEI come from the germline V gene. Trimming shortened V by 3 bases and J by 9 bases, and 12 bases separated the two germline ends.

This rearrangement joins TRBV29-1 to TRBJ2-1; 9 bases are shared with TRBD1. V lost 3 bases to trimming and J lost 0 bases; unmatched junction nucleotides: 12. The CDR3 extends over 18 amino acids. Germline CDR1 reads SQVTM; CDR2 reads ANQGSEA. CDR3 nucleotide sequence: TGCAGCGTTGAGAGTAAGGGGAGGGGACAGGGCTCCTACAATGAGCAGTTCTTC. The encoded protein is CSVESKGRGQGSYNEQFF.

V usage is TRBV5-1 and J usage is TRBJ2-1; the match to TRBD2 covers 9 bases. The CDR3 spans 17 residues. V dropped 1 base and J dropped 9; count of bases not matched to a gene: 14. CDR1 is SGHRS and CDR2 is YFSETQ in the germline V gene. The CDR3 here is CASSLLASGTKIGEQFF. The CDR3 nucleotides read TGCGCCAGCAGCTTGTTGGCTAGCGGGACCAAGATTGGTGAGCAGTTCTTC.

In its sample, this clone was seen once. This sequence joins TRBV11-2 and TRBJ2-5; D gene unclear. This CDR3 has 13 amino acids. Trimming removed 5 bases at V and 5 bases at J, with 12 bases between. CDR1 and CDR2 (germline): SGHAT, FQNNGV. The CDR3 DNA is TGTGCCAGCAGCATAAACCTCAGGGAGACCCAGTACTTC. Residues: CASSINLRETQYF.

This sequence joins TRBV7-2 and TRBJ2-7; 9 bases are shared with TRBD2. With 5 bases clipped from V and 0 bases from J, the junction kept 2 bases outside the gene matches. The germline V gene encodes CDR1 SGHTA and CDR2 FQGNSA. This CDR3 has 14 residues. Here the CDR3 DNA reads TGTGCCAGCAGCCGACTAGCGGCCTCCTACGAGCAGTACTTC. The encoded protein is CASSRLAASYEQYF.

This sequence joins TRBV19 and TRBJ1-4; TRBD1 aligns across 7 bases. The junction had 12 bases not matched to a gene; V was cut back by 4 bases and J by 16 bases. The germline gives CDR1 LNHDA, CDR2 SQIVND (reference sequence). This CDR3 region has 13 residues. CDR3 in amino acids: CASSTGTAGGEFF. The CDR3 DNA reads as TGTGCCAGTAGTACCGGGACAGCCGGCGGGGAGTTTTTT.

The rearrangement uses TRBV2 and TRBJ1-1, with 7 bases matching TRBD1. The germline V gene encodes CDR1 SNHLY and CDR2 FYNNEI. This CDR3 has 15 residues. The V and J ends lost 7 bases and 1 base, in that order; junction bases with no gene match: 9. The CDR3 protein is CASTQEGGSNTEAFF. DNA for the CDR3: TGTGCCAGCACCCAAGAAGGGGGCTCGAACACTGAAGCTTTCTTT.

The rearrangement links TRBV15 to TRBJ1-2, with a possible D match to TRBD1 (5 bases). Germline CDR1 and CDR2: LNHNV and YYDKDF (reference sequence). CDR3 length equals 16 residues. The V end was cut by 0 bases, the J end by 3 bases, with 14 bases between. The DNA for the CDR3 is TGTGCCACCAGCAGAGATTTTATCGGCAGGGACTATGGCTACACCTTC. Translating gives CATSRDFIGRDYGYTF.

This chain connects TRBV18 to TRBJ2-7, with a possible D match to TRBD1 (6 bases). CDR3 length equals 13 residues. Germline V gene lookup returns CDR1 KGHSH and CDR2 LQKENI. Trimming took off 5 bases at V and 1 base at J, with 9 bases between the two ends. The CDR3 region has the DNA TGTGCCAGCTCAGTGGACAGATCCTACGAGCAGTACTTC. As protein: CASSVDRSYEQYF.

This clone was seen a single time. The CDR3 DNA follows: TGTGCCAGCAGTTTAGGAGACAACCCCTACGAGCAGTACTTC. Translation: CASSLGDNPYEQYF. The J gene is TRBJ2-7, the V gene TRBV6-6; D not resolved. Per the germline V gene, CDR1 is MNHNY and CDR2 is SVGAGI (reference sequence). CDR3 size: 14 residues. Trimming pared 4 bases from V and 2 bases from J, leaving 12 bases between.